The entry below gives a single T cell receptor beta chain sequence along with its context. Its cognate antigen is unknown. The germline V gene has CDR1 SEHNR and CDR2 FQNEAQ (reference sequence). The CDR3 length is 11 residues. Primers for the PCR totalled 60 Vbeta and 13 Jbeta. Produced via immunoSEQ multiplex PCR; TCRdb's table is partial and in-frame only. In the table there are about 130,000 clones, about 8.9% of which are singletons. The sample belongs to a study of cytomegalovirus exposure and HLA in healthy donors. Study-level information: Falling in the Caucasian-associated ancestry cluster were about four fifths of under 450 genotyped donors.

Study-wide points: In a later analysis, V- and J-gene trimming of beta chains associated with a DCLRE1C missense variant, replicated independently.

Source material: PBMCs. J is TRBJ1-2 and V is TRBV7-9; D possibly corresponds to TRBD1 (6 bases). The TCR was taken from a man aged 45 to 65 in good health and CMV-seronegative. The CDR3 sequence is CGGQLNYGYTF. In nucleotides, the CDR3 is TGTGGAGGACAGCTTAACTATGGCTACACCTTC. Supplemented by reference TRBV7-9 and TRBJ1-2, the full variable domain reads DTGVSQNPRHKITKRGQNVTFRCDPISEHNRLYWYRQTLGQGPEFLTYFQNEAQLEKSRLLSDRFSAERPKGSFSTLEIQRTEQGDSAMYLCGGQLNYGYTFGSGTRLTVV.